These 9 T cell receptor beta chains were sequenced from one sample in a study of blood T cell repertoires in COVID-19. Only in-frame clones appear in the TCRdb table, and some are missing; sequencing was by immunoSEQ multiplex PCR. The sample yields some 20,000 clones, more than 80% seen once. Sample: peripheral blood. The receptors shown here come from a human donor in a cohort sampled during active COVID-19.

The rearrangement links TRBV29-1 to TRBJ1-1, with D tentatively TRBD1 (5 bases). Trimming left V 7 bases short and J 9 bases short, with 18 bases between. This CDR3 is 12 amino acids long. CDR1 and CDR2 (germline): SQVTM, ANQGSEA. The CDR3 bases are TGCAGCGCATTTTGGGACTCTTCCCAAGCTTTCTTT. This translates into CSAFWDSSQAFF.

The CDR3 region has the DNA TGTGCCAGTAGAGGGGAAGCCTATAATTCACCCCTCCACTTT. It yields the protein CASRGEAYNSPLHF. The rearrangement links TRBV19 to TRBJ1-6; weak D call: TRBD1 (5 bases). In germline, CDR1 is LNHDA, CDR2 SQIVND (reference sequence). V was pared by 6 bases and J by 2 bases, with 8 bases between. The CDR3 contains 14 residues.

V and J are TRBV7-2 and TRBJ1-1; 9 bases are shared with TRBD1. CDR3 size: 16 residues. Germline-derived CDR1 and CDR2 are SGHTA and FQGNSA. Trimming removed 1 base from V and 5 bases from J; junction bases left unmatched: 8. CDR3 coding DNA: TGTGCCAGCAGCTTAGAGGGACAGGGTTTGGCAACTGAAGCTTTCTTT. Translation: CASSLEGQGLATEAFF. Full variable domain (missing parts from reference TRBV7-2 and TRBJ1-1): GAGVSQSPSNKVTEKGKDVELRCDPISGHTALYWYRQSLGQGLEFLIYFQGNSAPDKSGLPSDRFSAERTGGSVSTLTIQRTQQEDSAVYLCASSLEGQGLATEAFFGQGTRLTVV.

The gene calls are TRBV2 and TRBJ2-1, with 8 bases identical to TRBD2. Germline values: CDR1 SNHLY, CDR2 FYNNEI. This CDR3 has 14 residues. Trimming removed 6 bases from V and 5 bases from J; junction bases left unmatched: 6. The CDR3 protein is CASSLRGANNEQFF. The DNA of the CDR3 is TGTGCCAGCAGCTTGCGGGGGGCCAACAATGAGCAGTTCTTC.

This chain connects TRBV6-4 to TRBJ1-3; D may be TRBD1 (5 bases). The V gene lost 6 bases and the J gene lost 0 bases, with 12 bases spanning the gap. Germline CDR1 is MRHNA and CDR2 is SNTAGT. The CDR3 length is 15 residues. Here the CDR3 reads CASRETADSGNTIYF. The CDR3 DNA follows: TGTGCCAGCAGGGAGACAGCTGACTCTGGAAACACCATATATTTT.

This clone has only one observation. The chain has TRBV25-1 and TRBJ1-2; D is ambiguous. From germline, CDR1 is MGHDK and CDR2 SYGVNS. The CDR3 is made up of 12 amino acids. V lost 6 bases and J 1 base, leaving 6 bases between the germline ends. The CDR3: CASRQNNYGYTF. The CDR3 nucleotides read TGTGCCAGCAGGCAGAATAACTATGGCTACACCTTC.

The V call is TRBV15, the J call TRBJ2-5; TRBD2 agrees at 12 bases. Trimming took 5 bases from V and 1 from J; bases not matched to a gene: 8. Germline assignment: CDR1 LNHNV and CDR2 YYDKDF (reference sequence). This CDR3 is built from 17 residues. In DNA form, the CDR3 reads TGTGCCACCAGCGCGCCTAGCGGGGGGGCCCTCCAAGAGACCCAGTACTTC. Translation gives CATSAPSGGALQETQYF.

This clone showed up just once. The rearrangement uses TRBV12-3 or TRBV12-4 and TRBJ1-3; 7 bases are shared with TRBD1. The CDR3 runs to 13 residues. The CDR3 sequence is CALAVGGGNTIYF. CDR3 DNA sequence: TGTGCGCTCGCCGTAGGGGGCGGAAACACCATATATTTT.

V is TRBV4-3 and J is TRBJ2-2; D is undetermined. Per the germline V gene, CDR1 is LGHNA and CDR2 is YSLEER. V lost 0 bases, J lost 1 base, and 6 bases lay in between. The CDR3 is made up of 15 amino acids. In DNA, the CDR3 is TGCGCCAGCAGCCAAGACCCCAAGAACACCGGGGAGCTGTTTTTT. Translated: CASSQDPKNTGELFF.